What follows are 30 T cell receptor beta chains derived from one specimen sequenced in a study of T-cell memory formation after mild COVID-19 (dated by TCRdb to 2020 to 2023). The receptor library was made with 5' RACE. These reads were obtained on an Illumina NovaSeq 6000. Clones were called with MiXCR by TCRdb after fastp trimmed the public reads at Q25, and only in-frame beta chains were retained. All rows with the same CDR3 protein become a single entry with the most common DNA and genes. The sample yields about 470,000 distinct CDR3 sequences; roughly 18% were counted once. The ten top clones hold about 12% of the sample. The sequenced sample was PBMCs or a T cell subset sorted from them (not recorded which). Receptors originate from an adult woman who had mild COVID-19 (a few samples of this study predate the infection). The sample titles of this study are shuffled in the database, so cell type and time point are left out; the donor was told from shared clones.

This clonotype has a handful of counts. The V and J genes are TRBV29-1 and TRBJ1-2; the D gene is possibly TRBD1 (6 bases). V dropped 3 bases and J dropped 8 bases, with 13 bases sitting between them. CDR3 length: 12 residues. CDR1 and CDR2 (germline): SQVTM, ANQGSEA. This chain's CDR3 is CSVDWGGGGYTF. The CDR3 DNA is TGCAGCGTTGACTGGGGAGGGGGAGGCTACACCTTC.

This clonotype was counted only a few times. This chain connects TRBV12-3 or TRBV12-4 to TRBJ1-1; 8 bases are a match to TRBD1. The V segment lost 6 bases and the J segment 3 bases; nucleotides outside the gene matches: 6. The CDR3 has 14 amino acids. This chain's CDR3 is CASSRGRVDTEAFF. In DNA, the CDR3 is TGTGCCAGCAGCAGGGGGCGGGTGGACACTGAAGCTTTCTTT.

This clonotype was observed a handful of times. The V and J genes are TRBV2 and TRBJ1-2; D might be TRBD1 (5 bases). V lost 1 base, J lost 1 base, and 7 bases lay in between. The CDR3 length is 14 residues. Germline lookup yields CDR1 SNHLY and CDR2 FYNNEI. The CDR3 here is CASSEGRVNYGYTF. The DNA of the CDR3 is TGTGCCAGCAGTGAAGGCAGGGTTAACTATGGCTACACCTTC.

This clonotype came up a few times. This chain uses TRBV2 with TRBJ2-2; 11 bases align to TRBD2. The CDR3 is 16 amino acids. V shed 9 bases and J 3 bases; nucleotides not matched to a gene: 9. Germline CDR1 reads SNHLY; CDR2 reads FYNNEI. This chain's CDR3 is CARAATSGGYTGELFF. Here the CDR3 DNA reads TGTGCCAGAGCGGCTACTAGCGGGGGCTACACCGGGGAGCTGTTTTTT.

V is TRBV5-1 and J is TRBJ1-3; D is ambiguous. V dropped 1 base and J dropped 0 bases, with 11 bases sitting between them. This CDR3 contains 16 residues. In germline, CDR1 is SGHRS, CDR2 YFSETQ. The CDR3 region is CASSLSGPNSGNTIYF. CDR3 nucleotide sequence: TGCGCCAGCAGCTTGTCCGGGCCAAACTCTGGAAACACCATATATTTT.

This chain joins TRBV20-1 and TRBJ1-2; D not resolved. The CDR3 runs 11 residues. V dropped 3 bases and J dropped 11 bases, with 13 bases sitting between them. Germline CDR1 reads DFQATT; CDR2 reads SNEGSKA (reference sequence). CDR3 region: CSASGSSSYTF. CDR3 coding DNA: TGCAGTGCTAGCGGGTCATCCAGTTACACCTTC.

This clonotype was counted only a few times. J is TRBJ2-1 and V is TRBV4-1, with TRBD1 as a possible D gene (6 bases). Trimming removed 0 bases at V and 12 bases at J, with 12 bases between. CDR1 is MGHRA and CDR2 is YSYEKL in the germline V gene. The CDR3 has 13 amino acids. The CDR3 loop reads CASSQETGLGQFF. The CDR3 DNA reads as TGCGCCAGCAGCCAAGAGACAGGACTGGGGCAGTTCTTC.

The chain combines TRBV30 with TRBJ1-2; D might be TRBD1 (5 bases). CDR1 and CDR2 (germline): GTSNPN, SVGIG (reference sequence). Between the trimmed V and J ends, which lost 1 base and 5 bases, there was a span of 17 bases. The CDR3 spans 15 residues. CDR3 sequence (DNA): TGTGCCTGGAGTGGTCTAAAGGGGCGCATGTATGGCTACACCTTC. Its translation is CAWSGLKGRMYGYTF.

The chain carries TRBV19 and TRBJ2-1, with 8 bases matching TRBD2. From germline, CDR1 is LNHDA and CDR2 SQIVND (reference sequence). J gave up 6 bases and V 3 bases, and 13 bases lay outside the gene matches. CDR3 length equals 17 residues. CDR3 bases: TGTGCCAGTAGTATTCCATCCAGCGGGAGTTGGGTCAATGAGCAGTTCTTC. This sequence encodes CASSIPSSGSWVNEQFF.

V is TRBV12-3 or TRBV12-4 and J is TRBJ2-7; D is perhaps TRBD2 (6 bases). Trimming pared 5 bases from V and 2 bases from J, leaving 16 bases between. The CDR3 consists of 15 residues. The CDR3 DNA follows: TGTGCCAGCAGTCGGGACTCCCCCAGGGCCTACGAGCAGTACTTC. As protein: CASSRDSPRAYEQYF.

The sample holds a few counts of this clonotype. The V and J genes are TRBV12-3 or TRBV12-4 and TRBJ2-7, with D tentatively TRBD1 (6 bases). This CDR3 region has 13 residues. V gave up 6 bases and J gave up 6 bases, with 15 bases separating them. CDR3 amino acids: CASSPGQRGEQYF. The CDR3 DNA reads as TGTGCCAGCAGCCCCGGACAGAGGGGCGAGCAGTACTTC.

This sequence joins TRBV20-1 and TRBJ2-3; 10 bases map to TRBD2. The ends lost 1 base at V and 2 bases at J; junction bases unmatched: 9. CDR3 length: 17 residues. From germline, CDR1 is DFQATT and CDR2 SNEGSKA (reference sequence). The CDR3 spells CSARGSRTSGTTDTQYF. The CDR3 nucleotides are TGCAGTGCTAGAGGATCCCGGACTAGCGGTACCACAGATACGCAGTATTTT.

This clonotype came up a few times. The J gene is TRBJ2-7, the V gene TRBV4-2, with 10 bases aligning to TRBD1. The CDR3 has 17 residues. CDR1 is LGHNA, CDR2 YNFKEQ, per germline. The J segment lost 3 bases and the V segment lost 4 bases, leaving 12 bases of the junction unmatched. DNA for the CDR3: TGTGCCAGCAGCCCGGGACAGGGGTCGTGGGATCACTACGAGCAGTACTTC. Amino acids: CASSPGQGSWDHYEQYF.

This clonotype was seen at least ten times. This chain uses TRBV14 with TRBJ2-3; 7 bases align to TRBD2. Germline V gives CDR1 SGHDN, CDR2 FVKESK. The junction had 2 bases not matched to a gene; V was cut back by 1 base and J by 1 base. This CDR3 is 15 amino acids long. As DNA, the CDR3 is TGTGCCAGCAGCCAAGTTGGGGGGGGCACAGATACGCAGTATTTT. Translating it yields CASSQVGGGTDTQYF. The full variable domain, its missing parts supplied by reference TRBV14 and TRBJ2-3, is EAGVTQFPSHSVIEKGQTVTLRCDPISGHDNLYWYRRVMGKEIKFLLHFVKESKQDESGMPNNRFLAERTGGTYSTLKVQPAELEDSGVYFCASSQVGGGTDTQYFGPGTRLTVL.

This clonotype was seen a few times. This chain connects TRBV3-1 to TRBJ2-2; the match to TRBD2 covers 8 bases. V lost 0 bases and J lost 6; bases outside the gene matches: 9. The germline V gene has CDR1 LGHDT and CDR2 YNNKEL (reference sequence). The CDR3 is made up of 17 amino acids. CDR3 in DNA: TGTGCCAGCAGCCAAGAGTTGATAGCGGGGATGTCCGGGGAGCTGTTTTTT. Residues: CASSQELIAGMSGELFF.

This clonotype was detected a few times. The chain is built from TRBV7-9 and TRBJ1-5, with a tentative D call TRBD1 (5 bases). There are 15 residues in the CDR3. Trimming removed 4 bases at V and 7 bases at J, with 17 bases between. Germline-derived CDR1 and CDR2 are SEHNR and FQNEAQ (reference sequence). Here the CDR3 reads CASSSDGLGGQPQHF. The CDR3 nucleotides read TGTGCCAGCAGCTCCGACGGGCTGGGGGGGCAGCCCCAGCATTTT.

V and J are TRBV4-3 and TRBJ1-1; D is undetermined. Between the trimmed V and J ends, which lost 3 bases and 0 bases, there was a span of 11 bases. The CDR3 has 15 residues. Germline CDR1 is LGHNA and CDR2 is YSLEER. The DNA of the CDR3 is TGCGCCAGCAGCCAGGGAGGGAAGATGAACACTGAAGCTTTCTTT. Translated, it gives CASSQGGKMNTEAFF.

This clonotype came up a few times. The V and J genes are TRBV9 and TRBJ2-1; 7 positions agree with TRBD2. CDR1 is SGDLS, CDR2 YYNGEE, per germline. Trimming took 3 bases from V and 6 from J; bases not matched to a gene: 9. This CDR3 comprises 15 residues. The DNA for the CDR3 is TGTGCCAGCAGCGCGGGACTATCGGGGCTCAATGAGCAGTTCTTC. It yields the protein CASSAGLSGLNEQFF.

The V gene is TRBV27, the J gene TRBJ2-4; D is possibly TRBD2 (5 bases). Looked up from germline, CDR1 is MNHEY and CDR2 is SMNVEV (reference sequence). There are 15 residues in the CDR3. V was trimmed by 3 bases and J by 3 bases, leaving 12 bases between them. CDR3 amino acids: CASSFAYRDKNIQYF. CDR3 nucleotides: TGTGCCAGCAGTTTTGCGTACCGGGACAAAAACATTCAGTACTTC.

This clonotype was observed a handful of times. CDR3 DNA sequence: TGTGCCAGCAGCCAACTAGCGGACCCCACAGATACGCAGTATTTT. Its protein is CASSQLADPTDTQYF. The chain has TRBV7-2 and TRBJ2-3, with 8 positions matching TRBD2. Losses at the gene ends were 5 bases for V and 2 bases for J; bases not matched to a gene: 6. The length of the CDR3 is 15 residues. Germline assignment: CDR1 SGHTA and CDR2 FQGNSA.

There are a few counts of this clonotype. J is TRBJ2-7 and V is TRBV6-6, with a possible D match to TRBD2 (5 bases). The CDR3 loop spans 15 amino acids. V lost 5 bases, J lost 1 base, and 15 bases lay in between. CDR1 is MNHNY and CDR2 is SVGAGI in the germline V gene (reference sequence). The CDR3: CASSPTPRRSYEQYF. CDR3 nucleotide sequence: TGTGCCAGCAGTCCGACCCCAAGGAGGTCCTACGAGCAGTACTTC.

This clonotype has just a few counts. The chain carries TRBV29-1 and TRBJ1-2; D call uncertain. The CDR3 loop spans 11 amino acids. Germline V gene sequence: CDR1 SQVTM, CDR2 ANQGSEA. The V end lost 7 bases, the J end lost 0 bases, and 6 bases lay between the germline ends. This chain's CDR3 is CSEQSNYGYTF. The CDR3 bases are TGCAGCGAACAGTCTAACTATGGCTACACCTTC.

This clonotype was observed a handful of times. The chain recombines TRBV10-3 with TRBJ2-5; 10 bases agree with TRBD2. Germline assignment: CDR1 ENHRY and CDR2 SYGVKD. Trimming cost V 9 bases and J 2 bases; bases outside gene matches: 3. The CDR3 spans 13 residues. CDR3 amino acids: CAISLAGQETQYF. The DNA of the CDR3 is TGTGCCATTTCACTAGCGGGGCAAGAGACCCAGTACTTC.

This rearrangement joins TRBV7-9 to TRBJ2-1; TRBD2 agrees at 8 bases. CDR3 length: 16 amino acids. Trimming removed 5 bases from V and 5 bases from J; junction bases left unmatched: 11. The germline gives CDR1 SEHNR, CDR2 FQNEAQ (reference sequence). CDR3 bases: TGTGCCAGCAGCCCCGGCGGGGGGCGCCTCAACAATGAGCAGTTCTTC. Amino acids: CASSPGGGRLNNEQFF. The full variable domain, in which reference TRBV7-9 and TRBJ2-1 provide the parts outside the CDR3, is DTGVSQNPRHKITKRGQNVTFRCDPISEHNRLYWYRQTLGQGPEFLTYFQNEAQLEKSRLLSDRFSAERPKGSFSTLEIQRTEQGDSAMYLCASSPGGGRLNNEQFFGPGTRLTVL.

This rearrangement joins TRBV6-5 to TRBJ2-5; 8 bases align to TRBD2. The CDR3 has 13 amino acids. The ends lost 8 bases at V and 10 bases at J; junction bases unmatched: 12. CDR1 MNHEY and CDR2 SVGAGI come from the germline V gene. The CDR3, as DNA: TGTGCCAGCCTCGGGGTAGCGGGGAAGGACCAGTACTTC. Translated: CASLGVAGKDQYF.

The chain couples TRBV29-1 to TRBJ2-7; 7 nucleotides align to TRBD1. V lost 5 bases to trimming and J lost 5 bases; unmatched junction nucleotides: 9. CDR3 length: 13 amino acids. Germline CDR1 SQVTM, CDR2 ANQGSEA. The CDR3 bases are TGCAGCGTTTACCGGACAGGCCCTAACGAGCAGTACTTC. The encoded protein is CSVYRTGPNEQYF.

V and J are TRBV29-1 and TRBJ1-2, with TRBD1 as a possible D gene (6 bases). CDR1 is SQVTM and CDR2 is ANQGSEA in the germline V gene. This CDR3 is built from 13 residues. The V and J ends lost 3 bases and 5 bases respectively, with 13 bases between them. CDR3 residues: CSVEARGVYGYTF. The CDR3 coding sequence is TGCAGCGTTGAGGCGAGGGGGGTTTATGGCTACACCTTC.

In its sample, this clonotype was seen a few times. The chain joins TRBV2 to TRBJ2-7, with 14 nucleotides matching TRBD2. The V gene's germline CDR1 is SNHLY and CDR2 FYNNEI. This CDR3 is built from 16 residues. V lost 5 bases and J lost 2; bases outside the gene matches: 5. CDR3 amino acids: CASSPMGLAGAYEQYF. Written as DNA, the CDR3 is TGTGCCAGCAGTCCTATGGGACTAGCGGGAGCCTACGAGCAGTACTTC.

This clonotype came up a few times. The chain uses TRBV12-3 or TRBV12-4 and TRBJ1-1, with D hard to call. Trimming removed 3 bases from V and 0 bases from J, with 14 bases in between. This CDR3 spans 16 amino acids. The CDR3 spells CASSFTGGNMNTEAFF. CDR3 nucleotides: TGTGCCAGCAGTTTTACGGGAGGGAACATGAACACTGAAGCTTTCTTT.

This clonotype was picked up a small number of times. The chain carries TRBV7-9 and TRBJ2-2; TRBD1 agrees at 8 bases. Germline V gene data show CDR1 as SEHNR and CDR2 as FQNEAQ (reference sequence). The CDR3 spans 16 residues. With V trimmed by 2 bases and J by 4 bases, 6 bases remained unmatched. The CDR3 sequence: CASSLLTGAFTGELFF. The CDR3 DNA follows: TGTGCCAGCAGCTTACTGACAGGGGCTTTCACCGGGGAGCTGTTTTTT.